The present T cell receptor (beta chain) was sequenced within a study of blood T cell repertoires in COVID-19 (dated by TCRdb to 2018 to 2020). Some background on the complete study: Collaborator samples came from the United States, Italy and Spain and covered acute and convalescent phases of COVID-19. The repertoires were released in a freely available public database intended as a resource for research on the immune response to SARS-CoV-2. Samples came from the ongoing ImmuneRACE study (first 160 participants) plus 1,254 subjects from 6 global collaborators. Subjects who had been exposed to COVID-19, were actively infected with it, or had recovered from it provided the deeply sampled blood TCRbeta repertoires that made up the dataset. Nearly every sample came with metadata listing a de-identified subject ID, COVID-19 status, age in years and sex. The material from the prospective study consisted of cDNA or gDNA derived from T cells, B-cell-depleted T cells, or PBMCs. Where available, HLA class I and class II types were taken from metadata supplied by the sample provider and were not determined by assay-based typing. The full study reports these points: Clinical and demographic metadata were provided uncurated, with the amount varying by source and participant.

Concerning this clone: The clone's antigen remains unknown. No per-base quality is available; no much larger clone lies one base away.

The germline V gene encodes CDR1 LGHDT and CDR2 YNNKEL (reference sequence). CDR3 length: 15 amino acids, cysteine to phenylalanine. This entry keeps only the CDR3 DNA: 45 bases, framed from base 1. V is cut back by 4 bases and J by 4 bases, with 6 bases in the junction unmatched. Participants in the prospective study were aged 18 to 89 years, lived in 24 United States geographic areas, and enrolled through a virtual design. In the prospective study, cohorts were assigned on the basis of participant-reported clinical history obtained from a screening survey and a study questionnaire. ImmuneRACE Cohort 3 recovered participants were defined by two consecutive negative NP/OP PCR tests, healthcare professional clearance, or symptom resolution. Mobile phlebotomists in the prospective study collected whole blood, serum and a nasopharyngeal or oropharyngeal swab from every participant. Participants in the prospective study had the option to provide additional blood draws and questionnaires over a roughly two-month period. Before DNA extraction, prospective study blood samples were shipped either frozen or at room temperature.

TCRbeta CDR3 regions were amplified from genomic DNA by means of the immunoSEQ Assay, a bias-controlled multiplex PCR. As for the authors' bioinformatics: The number of nucleated cells in each sample was estimated from the amplification of reference gene primers within the assay. Sequence reads were collapsed and filtered to measure the absolute abundance of every unique TCRbeta CDR3 rearrangement. For each sample, productive Simpson clonality was calculated as the square root of Simpson's diversity index over productive rearrangements. Sourced from immuneACCESS, this table was stored by TCRdb with only in-frame sequences that have V and J called. A share of the clones is absent; for the studies checked, an unresolved V gene accounts for under half, and the remainder has no known explanation. D and trimming come from the DNA, and the V and J calls and clone size come from that table. The sample data list about 400,000 clones, and about 90% of these were observed just once. Of the sample, 2.5% to 3% is held by the ten largest clones.

The sequence was obtained from a woman aged 25 to 39 who had recovered from COVID-19. The sequence links TRBV3-1 (or the pseudogene TRBV3-2) to TRBJ2-2; 7 middle bases align to TRBD2. Input material: PBMCs or T cells enriched from blood (not recorded which). The DNA sequence is given as TGTGCCAGCAGCCCTTCCAGCGGGATCACCGGGGAGCTGTTTTTT. The translation is CASSPSSGITGELFF.